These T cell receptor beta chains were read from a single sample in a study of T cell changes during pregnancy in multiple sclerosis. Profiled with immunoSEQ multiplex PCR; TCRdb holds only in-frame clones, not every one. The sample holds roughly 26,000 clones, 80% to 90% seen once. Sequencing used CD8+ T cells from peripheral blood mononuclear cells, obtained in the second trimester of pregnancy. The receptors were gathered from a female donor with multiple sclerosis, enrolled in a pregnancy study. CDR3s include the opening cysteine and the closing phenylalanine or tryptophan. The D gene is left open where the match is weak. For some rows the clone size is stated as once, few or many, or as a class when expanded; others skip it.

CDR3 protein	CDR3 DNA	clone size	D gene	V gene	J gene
CASSGAIGGSYEQYF	TGTGCCAGTAGTGGGGCAATCGGGGGCTCCTACGAGCAGTACTTC	.	.	TRBV19	TRBJ2-7
CASSPLAGGFGYTF	TGTGCCAGCTCACCTCTGGCGGGGGGATTTGGCTACACCTTC	.	.	TRBV18	TRBJ1-2
CANRQASGELFF	TGTGCCAACCGACAGGCGTCGGGGGAGCTGTTTTTT	.	.	TRBV10-3	TRBJ2-2
CASSLEGQGDQPQHF	TGTGCCAGCAGTTTAGAAGGACAGGGGGACCAGCCCCAGCATTTT	.	TRBD1	TRBV28	TRBJ1-5
CASSLDLNVGYTF	TGTGCCAGCAGCCTAGACTTAAATGTCGGCTACACCTTC	.	.	TRBV28	TRBJ1-2
CANPVDRAPEAFF	TGTGCCAATCCGGTAGACAGAGCCCCTGAAGCTTTCTTT	.	.	TRBV6-4	TRBJ1-1
CSVPLRRQGAPGNIQYF	TGCAGCGTCCCCTTACGTAGACAGGGGGCGCCGGGAAACATTCAGTACTTC	once	TRBD1	TRBV29-1	TRBJ2-4
CASSLVGTSGSRSGELFF	TGTGCCAGCAGTTTGGTTGGGACTAGCGGGAGTCGGTCCGGGGAGCTGTTTTTT	few	TRBD2	TRBV28	TRBJ2-2
CASSYSTGSPLHF	TGTGCCAGCAGTTACTCCACGGGGTCACCCCTCCACTTT	.	.	TRBV6-5	TRBJ1-6
CAISDTSGSSYEQYF	TGTGCCATCAGTGACACTAGCGGGAGCTCCTACGAGCAGTACTTC	.	TRBD2	TRBV10-3	TRBJ2-7
CASSLSAEVWNTEAFF	TGTGCCAGCAGTTTATCAGCGGAGGTATGGAACACTGAAGCTTTCTTT	.	.	TRBV28	TRBJ1-1
CASSLDVRQETQYF	TGCGCCAGCAGCTTGGATGTGCGGCAAGAGACCCAGTACTTC	.	.	TRBV5-1	TRBJ2-5
CASSWPRVAANTGELFF	TGTGCCAGCAGTTGGCCCCGGGTAGCGGCGAACACCGGGGAGCTGTTTTTT	once	.	TRBV28	TRBJ2-2
CASTETENTEAFF	TGTGCCAGCACCGAGACAGAGAACACTGAAGCTTTCTTT	.	.	TRBV6-6	TRBJ1-1
CASSWTGGSDPPVLTTDTQYF	TGTGCTAGCAGCTGGACAGGGGGCTCGGATCCGCCGGTTTTAACCACAGATACGCAGTATTTT	.	TRBD1	TRBV7-7	TRBJ2-3
CASSYPLQGMGTEAFF	TGTGCCAGCAGCTACCCTCTACAGGGGATGGGCACTGAAGCTTTCTTT	once	TRBD1	TRBV7-9	TRBJ1-1
CASSFRPFAPEQYF	TGTGCCAGCAGTTTCAGGCCTTTCGCCCCCGAGCAGTACTTC	.	.	TRBV27	TRBJ2-7
CASSFHGGNQPQHF	TGTGCCAGCAGTTTCCACGGGGGCAATCAGCCCCAGCATTTT	.	.	TRBV27	TRBJ1-5
CASSFGGLRTEAFF	TGTGCCAGCAGTTTCGGGGGTCTTCGCACTGAAGCTTTCTTT	once	.	TRBV27	TRBJ1-1
CSVVNVQGEAFF	TGCAGCGTTGTAAACGTACAGGGAGAAGCTTTCTTT	few	.	TRBV29-1	TRBJ1-1
CAWSRGPTGNTIYF	TGTGCCTGGAGCAGGGGGCCAACTGGAAACACCATATATTTT	.	TRBD1	TRBV30	TRBJ1-3
CASSLARSTGELFF	TGTGCCAGCAGCTTAGCCCGTAGCACCGGGGAGCTGTTTTTT	.	.	TRBV11-2	TRBJ2-2
CASSPLGLAGSKTQYF	TGTGCCAGCTCACCACTCGGGCTAGCGGGAAGTAAGACCCAGTACTTC	.	TRBD2	TRBV18	TRBJ2-5
CASSPFSGRASPETQYF	TGTGCCAGCAGCCCCTTTAGCGGGAGGGCTTCCCCAGAGACCCAGTACTTC	.	TRBD2	TRBV7-9	TRBJ2-5
CASSPRDRSTDTQYF	TGTGCCAGCAGCCCCCGGGACAGAAGCACAGATACGCAGTATTTT	.	TRBD1	TRBV7-9	TRBJ2-3
CSVAFVGAEQFF	TGCAGCGTTGCCTTTGTTGGAGCTGAGCAGTTCTTC	.	.	TRBV29-1	TRBJ2-1
CASSIAGGTYEQYF	TGTGCCAGTAGTATAGCGGGAGGGACCTACGAGCAGTACTTC	.	TRBD2	TRBV19	TRBJ2-7
CASSEATGDGADTQYF	TGTGCCAGCAGTGAGGCGACAGGGGACGGGGCAGATACGCAGTATTTT	once	TRBD1	TRBV6-1	TRBJ2-3
CASSLWDSLVDYNEQFF	TGTGCCAGCTCACTGTGGGACTCCCTGGTGGATTACAATGAGCAGTTCTTC	.	.	TRBV18	TRBJ2-1
CASSSSDRGDGYTF	TGCGCCAGCAGCTCCTCTGACAGGGGGGATGGCTACACCTTC	.	TRBD1	TRBV5-1	TRBJ1-2
CASSLQDGEQYF	TGCGCCAGCAGCCTACAGGACGGGGAGCAGTACTTC	.	.	TRBV4-1	TRBJ2-7
CASSVDRDRGPRFNQPQHF	TGTGCCAGCAGCGTAGACCGGGACAGGGGCCCGAGGTTTAATCAGCCCCAGCATTTT	.	TRBD1	TRBV9	TRBJ1-5
CASSEQRASGRARRWYEQYF	TGTGCCAGCAGCGAGCAGAGGGCTAGCGGGAGGGCGCGCCGCTGGTACGAGCAGTACTTC	once	TRBD2	TRBV9	TRBJ2-7
CASRFPGQGEKLFF	TGTGCCAGCAGATTCCCTGGACAGGGTGAAAAACTGTTTTTT	.	TRBD1	TRBV6-6	TRBJ1-4
CARSRRRQGAFCNEQFF	TGTGCCAGAAGCCGCCGTCGACAGGGGGCCTTTTGCAATGAGCAGTTCTTC	.	TRBD1	TRBV5-3	TRBJ2-1